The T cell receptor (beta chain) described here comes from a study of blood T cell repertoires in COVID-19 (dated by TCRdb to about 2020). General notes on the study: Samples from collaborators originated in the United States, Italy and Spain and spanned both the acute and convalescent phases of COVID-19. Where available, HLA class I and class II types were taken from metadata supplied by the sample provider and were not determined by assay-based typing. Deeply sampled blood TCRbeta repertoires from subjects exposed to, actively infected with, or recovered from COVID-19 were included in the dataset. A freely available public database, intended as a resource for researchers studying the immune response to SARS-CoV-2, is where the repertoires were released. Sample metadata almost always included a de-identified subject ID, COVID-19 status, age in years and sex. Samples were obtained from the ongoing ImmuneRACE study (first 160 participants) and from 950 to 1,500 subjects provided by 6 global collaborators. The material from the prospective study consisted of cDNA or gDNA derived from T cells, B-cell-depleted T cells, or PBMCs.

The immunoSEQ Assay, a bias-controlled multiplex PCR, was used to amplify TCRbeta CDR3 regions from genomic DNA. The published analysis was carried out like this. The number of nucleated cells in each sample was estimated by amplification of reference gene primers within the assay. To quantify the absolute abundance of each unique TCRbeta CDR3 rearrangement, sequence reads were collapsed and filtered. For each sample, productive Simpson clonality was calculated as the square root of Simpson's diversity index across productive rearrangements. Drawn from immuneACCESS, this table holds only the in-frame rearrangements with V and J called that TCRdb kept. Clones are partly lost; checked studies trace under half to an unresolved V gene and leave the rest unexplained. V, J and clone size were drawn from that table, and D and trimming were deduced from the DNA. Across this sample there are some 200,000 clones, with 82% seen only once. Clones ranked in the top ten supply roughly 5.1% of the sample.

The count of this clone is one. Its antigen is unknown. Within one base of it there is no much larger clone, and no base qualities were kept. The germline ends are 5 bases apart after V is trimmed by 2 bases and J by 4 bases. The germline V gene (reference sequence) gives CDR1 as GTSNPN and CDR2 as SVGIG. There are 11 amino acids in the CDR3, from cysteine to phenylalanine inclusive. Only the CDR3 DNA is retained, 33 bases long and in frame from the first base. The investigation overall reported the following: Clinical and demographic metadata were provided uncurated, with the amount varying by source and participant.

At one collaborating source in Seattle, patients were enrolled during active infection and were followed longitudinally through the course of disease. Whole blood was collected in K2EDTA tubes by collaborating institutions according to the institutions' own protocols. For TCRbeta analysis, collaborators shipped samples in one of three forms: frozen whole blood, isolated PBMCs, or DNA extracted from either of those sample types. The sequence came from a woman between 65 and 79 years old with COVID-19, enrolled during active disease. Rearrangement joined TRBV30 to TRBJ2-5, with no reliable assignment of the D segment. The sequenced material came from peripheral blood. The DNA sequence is TGTGCCTGGAGTACCGGAGAGACCCAGTACTTC. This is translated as CAWSTGETQYF.